One T cell receptor (beta chain) is described in this entry. Antigen unknown. The data are from a study of radiotherapy plus CTLA-4 blockade in lung cancer. Study conclusions and caveats: Expansion in blood of tumor-derived TCR clones was seen after radiotherapy plus ipilimumab. Reports state that early shifts in blood T cell clones, with interferon-beta, best predicted response.

This table comes from immunoSEQ multiplex PCR, and its TCRdb copy is limited to in-frame clones, with some not included. This repertoire shows tens of thousands of clones, about 79% found once; its top ten account for 22%. Receiving focal radiation plus CTLA-4 blockade with ipilimumab were patients who had chemo-refractory metastatic non-small-cell lung cancer. Source: peripheral blood, taken from a patient treated with radiotherapy plus ipilimumab. This sequence was found in a human donor with non-small cell lung cancer whose response to radiotherapy plus ipilimumab could not be evaluated. Some clones in this sample may be carry-over from other donors' samples.

CDR3: CASSPLKGSGRGRTYEQYF. DNA for the CDR3: TGTGCCAGCTCACCATTAAAGGGATCTGGGAGGGGACGCACCTACGAGCAGTACTTC. The rearrangement uses TRBV18 and TRBJ2-7; 7 bases are shared with TRBD2. The germline gives CDR1 KGHSH, CDR2 LQKENI. The CDR3 has 19 amino acids. Trimming cost V 2 bases and J 2 bases; bases outside gene matches: 18.